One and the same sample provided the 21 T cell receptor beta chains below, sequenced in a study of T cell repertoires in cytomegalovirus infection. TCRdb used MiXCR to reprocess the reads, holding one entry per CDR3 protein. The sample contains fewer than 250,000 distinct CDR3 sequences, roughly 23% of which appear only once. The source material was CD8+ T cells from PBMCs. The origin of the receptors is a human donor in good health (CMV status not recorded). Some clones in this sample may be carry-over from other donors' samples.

CDR3: CSVPHGLAGGQYF. In DNA form, the CDR3 reads TGCAGTGTACCGCACGGACTAGCGGGGGGGCAGTATTTT. The V gene is TRBV20-1, the J gene TRBJ2-3, with 14 positions matching TRBD2. CDR1 and CDR2 from the germline V gene are DFQATT and SNEGSKA (reference sequence). Trimming removed 7 bases from V and 11 bases from J; junction bases left unmatched: 8. The CDR3 totals 13 residues.

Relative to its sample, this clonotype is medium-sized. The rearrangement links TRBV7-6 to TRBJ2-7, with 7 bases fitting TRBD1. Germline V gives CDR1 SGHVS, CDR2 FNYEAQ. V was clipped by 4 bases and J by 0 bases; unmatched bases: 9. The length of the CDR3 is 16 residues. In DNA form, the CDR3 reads TGTGCCAGCAGCTCCAACGGACAGGCGGGCTCCTACGAGCAGTACTTC. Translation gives CASSSNGQAGSYEQYF.

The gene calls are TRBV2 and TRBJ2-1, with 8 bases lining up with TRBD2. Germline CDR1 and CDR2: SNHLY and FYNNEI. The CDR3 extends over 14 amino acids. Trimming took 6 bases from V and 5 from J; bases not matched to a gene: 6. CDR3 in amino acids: CASSWLTSDNEQFF. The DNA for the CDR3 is TGTGCCAGCAGCTGGCTGACTAGCGACAATGAGCAGTTCTTC.

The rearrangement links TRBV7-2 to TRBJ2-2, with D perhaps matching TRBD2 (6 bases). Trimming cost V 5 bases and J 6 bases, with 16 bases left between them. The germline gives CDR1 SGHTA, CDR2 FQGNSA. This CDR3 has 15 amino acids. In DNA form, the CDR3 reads TGTGCCAGCAGCCTATGGGGGGAATTGGCCGGGGAGCTGTTTTTT. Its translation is CASSLWGELAGELFF. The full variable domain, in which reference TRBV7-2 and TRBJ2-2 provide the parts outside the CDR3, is GAGVSQSPSNKVTEKGKDVELRCDPISGHTALYWYRQSLGQGLEFLIYFQGNSAPDKSGLPSDRFSAERTGGSVSTLTIQRTQQEDSAVYLCASSLWGELAGELFFGEGSRLTVL.

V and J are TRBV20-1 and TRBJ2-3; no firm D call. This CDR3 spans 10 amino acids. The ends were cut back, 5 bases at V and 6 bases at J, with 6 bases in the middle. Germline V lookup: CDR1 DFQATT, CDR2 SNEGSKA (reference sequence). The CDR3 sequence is CSALRDTQYF. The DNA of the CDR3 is TGCAGTGCTCTCCGTGATACGCAGTATTTT.

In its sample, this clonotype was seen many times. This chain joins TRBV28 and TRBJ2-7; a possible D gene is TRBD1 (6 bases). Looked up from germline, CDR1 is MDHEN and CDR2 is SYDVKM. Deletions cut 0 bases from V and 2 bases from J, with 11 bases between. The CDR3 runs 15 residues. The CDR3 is CASSLWAGVTYEQYF. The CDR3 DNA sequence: TGTGCCAGCAGTTTATGGGCAGGGGTAACCTACGAGCAGTACTTC.

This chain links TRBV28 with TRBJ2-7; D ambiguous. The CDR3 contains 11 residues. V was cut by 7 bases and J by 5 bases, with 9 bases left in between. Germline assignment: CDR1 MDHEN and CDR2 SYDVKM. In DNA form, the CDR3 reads TGTGCCAGCACCTCAGGCGACGAGCAGTACTTC. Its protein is CASTSGDEQYF.

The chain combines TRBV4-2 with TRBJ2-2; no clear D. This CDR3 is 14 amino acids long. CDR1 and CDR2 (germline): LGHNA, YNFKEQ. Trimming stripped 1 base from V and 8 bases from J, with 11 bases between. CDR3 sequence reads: CASSQASYTGELFF. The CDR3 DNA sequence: TGTGCCAGCAGCCAAGCCTCTTATACTGGGGAGCTGTTTTTT.

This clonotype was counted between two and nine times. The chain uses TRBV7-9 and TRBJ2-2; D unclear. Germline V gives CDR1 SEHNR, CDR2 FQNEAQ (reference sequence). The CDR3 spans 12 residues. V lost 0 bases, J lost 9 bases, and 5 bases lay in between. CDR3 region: CASSLAMRELFF. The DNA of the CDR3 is TGTGCCAGCAGCTTAGCGATGAGGGAGCTGTTTTTT.

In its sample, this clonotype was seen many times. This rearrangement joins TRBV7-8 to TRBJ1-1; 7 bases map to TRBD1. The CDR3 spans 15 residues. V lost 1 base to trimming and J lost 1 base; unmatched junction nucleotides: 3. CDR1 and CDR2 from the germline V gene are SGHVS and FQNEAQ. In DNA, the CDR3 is TGTGCCAGCAGCTTAGTCTCAGGGGGGAACACTGAAGCTTTCTTT. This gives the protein CASSLVSGGNTEAFF. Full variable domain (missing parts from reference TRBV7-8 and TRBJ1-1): GAGVSQSPRYKVAKRGQDVALRCDPISGHVSLFWYQQALGQGPEFLTYFQNEAQLDKSGLPSDRFFAERPEGSVSTLKIQRTQQEDSAVYLCASSLVSGGNTEAFFGQGTRLTVV.

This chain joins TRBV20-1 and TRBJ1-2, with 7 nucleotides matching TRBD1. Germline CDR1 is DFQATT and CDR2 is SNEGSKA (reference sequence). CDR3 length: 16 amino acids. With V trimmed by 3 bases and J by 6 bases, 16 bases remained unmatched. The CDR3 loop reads CSASPATGVMLHGYTF. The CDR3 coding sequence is TGCAGTGCTAGTCCTGCTACAGGGGTGATGCTCCATGGCTACACCTTC.

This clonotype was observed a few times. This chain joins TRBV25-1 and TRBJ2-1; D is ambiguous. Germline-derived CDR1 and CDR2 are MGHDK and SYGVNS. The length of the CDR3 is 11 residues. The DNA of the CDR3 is TGTGCAGCCTTCCGATACAATGAGCAGTTCTTC. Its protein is CAAFRYNEQFF.

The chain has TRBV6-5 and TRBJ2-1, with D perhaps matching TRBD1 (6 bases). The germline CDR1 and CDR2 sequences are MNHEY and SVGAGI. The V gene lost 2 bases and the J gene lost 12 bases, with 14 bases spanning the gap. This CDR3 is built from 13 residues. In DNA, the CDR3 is TGTGCCAGCAGTTACGCATCAGGGGTTGTGCAGTTCTTC. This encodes CASSYASGVVQFF.

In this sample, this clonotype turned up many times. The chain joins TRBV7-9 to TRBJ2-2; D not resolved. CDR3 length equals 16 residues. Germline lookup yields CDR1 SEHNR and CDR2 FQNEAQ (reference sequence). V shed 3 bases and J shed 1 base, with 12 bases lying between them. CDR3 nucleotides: TGTGCCAGCAGCTTTAGTTGGCTGAAGAACACCGGGGAGCTGTTTTTT. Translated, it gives CASSFSWLKNTGELFF.

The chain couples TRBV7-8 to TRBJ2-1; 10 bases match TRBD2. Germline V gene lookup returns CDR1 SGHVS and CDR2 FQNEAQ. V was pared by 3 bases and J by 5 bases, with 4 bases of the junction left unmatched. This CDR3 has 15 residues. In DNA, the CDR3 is TGTGCCAGCAGCTTGGATCTAGCGGGGGACAATGAGCAGTTCTTC. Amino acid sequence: CASSLDLAGDNEQFF.

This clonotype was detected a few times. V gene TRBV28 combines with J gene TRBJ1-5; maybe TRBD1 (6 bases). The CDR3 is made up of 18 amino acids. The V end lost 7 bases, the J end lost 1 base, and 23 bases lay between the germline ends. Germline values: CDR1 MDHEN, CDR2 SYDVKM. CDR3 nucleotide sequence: TGTGCCAGCAAGGCGATGCTCCGGGACATCAGAAGCAATCAGCCCCAGCATTTT. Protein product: CASKAMLRDIRSNQPQHF.

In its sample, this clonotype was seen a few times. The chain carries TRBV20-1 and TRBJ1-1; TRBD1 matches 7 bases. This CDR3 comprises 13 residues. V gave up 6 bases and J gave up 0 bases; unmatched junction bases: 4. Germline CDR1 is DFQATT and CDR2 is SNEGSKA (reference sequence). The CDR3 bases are TGCAGTGCCCAGACAGGGTTGAACACTGAAGCTTTCTTT. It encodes CSAQTGLNTEAFF.

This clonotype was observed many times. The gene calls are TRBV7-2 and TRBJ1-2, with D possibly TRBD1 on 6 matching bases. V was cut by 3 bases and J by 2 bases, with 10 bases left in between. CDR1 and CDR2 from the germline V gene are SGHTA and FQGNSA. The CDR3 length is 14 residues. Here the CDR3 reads CASSLDRFNYGYTF. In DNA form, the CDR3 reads TGTGCCAGCAGCTTGGACAGATTCAACTATGGCTACACCTTC.

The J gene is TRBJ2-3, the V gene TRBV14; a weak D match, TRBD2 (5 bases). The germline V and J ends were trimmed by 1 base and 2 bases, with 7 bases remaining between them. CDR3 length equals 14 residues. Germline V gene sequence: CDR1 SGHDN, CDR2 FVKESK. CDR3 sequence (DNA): TGTGCCAGCAGCCAAGTAGCGTTCACAGATACGCAGTATTTT. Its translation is CASSQVAFTDTQYF.

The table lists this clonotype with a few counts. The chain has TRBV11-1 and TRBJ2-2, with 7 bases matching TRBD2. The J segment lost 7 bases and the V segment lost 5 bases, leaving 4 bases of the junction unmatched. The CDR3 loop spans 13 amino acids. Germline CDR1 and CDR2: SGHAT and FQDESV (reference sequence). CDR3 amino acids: CASSISGGGELFF. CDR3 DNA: TGTGCCAGCAGCATCTCGGGGGGCGGGGAGCTGTTTTTT.

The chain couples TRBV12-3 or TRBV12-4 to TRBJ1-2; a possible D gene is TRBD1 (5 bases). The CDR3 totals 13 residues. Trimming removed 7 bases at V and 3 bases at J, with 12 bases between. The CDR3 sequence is CASTPDRYYGYTF. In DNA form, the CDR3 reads TGTGCCAGCACCCCAGACAGATACTATGGCTACACCTTC.